The source of this TCR beta chain is a study of T cells in Graves' hyperthyroidism and ophthalmopathy. Each diagnosis drew on symptoms, thyroxine, TRAb, thyroid ultrasound and orbital computed tomography findings. Study-level points and caveats: Stable hyperthyroidism was separated from ophthalmopathy by a model based on 13 V-J features. Ophthalmopathy was identified by the model a median about six months ahead of onset.

Amplified TCR beta CDR3 regions came from RNA transcripts. With the HTBI primer set, the TCR CDR3 went through a first round of RT-PCR. TCRdb analysed the multiplex PCR reads with MiXCR anew, one entry per CDR3 protein. The table includes 350,000 or so distinct CDR3 sequences, roughly 20% detected once. This clonotype was seen ten or more times. Its antigen is unidentified. Sequencing used blood. The TCR sequence derives from a woman aged 40 to 50 with Graves' ophthalmopathy.

The CDR3 DNA reads as TGTGCCAGCAGCTTAAGAGCAGGGGGGGCCAAAAACATTCAGTACTTC. As protein: CASSLRAGGAKNIQYF. The rearrangement links TRBV7-8 to TRBJ2-4; D might be TRBD1 (7 bases). Looked up from germline, CDR1 is SGHVS and CDR2 is FQNEAQ. The CDR3 is made up of 16 amino acids. Trimming removed 2 bases at V and 1 base at J, with 12 bases between.